The entry below gives a single T cell receptor beta chain sequence along with its context. This specimen belongs to a study of shared clonotypes between healthy human individuals. The data were produced by immunoSEQ multiplex PCR, yet TCRdb's version contains in-frame clones alone and is incomplete. The table records around 1.4 million clones, approximately 98.5% of them present only once. Germline V gene data show CDR1 as SGHVS and CDR2 as FNYEAQ. The CDR3 consists of 15 residues. V was shortened by 6 bases and J by 3 bases, with 16 bases between the two germline ends. This receptor was taken from a young man in good health. The rearrangement uses TRBV7-6 and TRBJ2-3; the D call may be TRBD1 or TRBD2 (6 bases each). Input material: naive CD4+ T cells sorted from blood. Sample subset: CD45RA+ positively selected. CDR3 amino acids: CASSYRRDTTDTQYF. Written as DNA, the CDR3 is TGTGCCAGCAGTTACAGGAGGGACACAACAGATACGCAGTATTTT.